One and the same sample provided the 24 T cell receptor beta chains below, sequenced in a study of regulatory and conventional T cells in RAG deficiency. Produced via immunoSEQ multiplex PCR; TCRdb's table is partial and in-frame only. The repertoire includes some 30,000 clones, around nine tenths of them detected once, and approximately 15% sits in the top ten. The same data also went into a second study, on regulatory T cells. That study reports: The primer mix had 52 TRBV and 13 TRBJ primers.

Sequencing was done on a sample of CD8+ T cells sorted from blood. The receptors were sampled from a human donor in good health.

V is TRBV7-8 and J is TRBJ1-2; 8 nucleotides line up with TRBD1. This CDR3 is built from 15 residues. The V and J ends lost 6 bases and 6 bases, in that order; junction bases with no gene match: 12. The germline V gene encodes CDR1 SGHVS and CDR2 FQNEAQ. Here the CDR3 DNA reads TGTGCCAGCAGACAAAAGAGGACAGGGCTTAATGGCTACACCTTC. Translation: CASRQKRTGLNGYTF.

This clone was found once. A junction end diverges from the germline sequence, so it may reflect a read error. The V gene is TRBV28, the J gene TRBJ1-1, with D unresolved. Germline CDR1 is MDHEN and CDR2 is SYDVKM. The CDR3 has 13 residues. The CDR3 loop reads CASSLGFRKPPVF. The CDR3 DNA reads TGTGCCAGCAGTTTGGGCTTCAGGAAGCCCCCAGTCTTT.

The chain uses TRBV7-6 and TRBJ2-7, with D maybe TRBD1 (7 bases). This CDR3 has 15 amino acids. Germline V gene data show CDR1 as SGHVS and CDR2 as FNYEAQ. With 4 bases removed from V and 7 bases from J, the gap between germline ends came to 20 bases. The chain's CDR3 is CASSSSGGPLEEQYF. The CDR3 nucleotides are TGTGCCAGCAGCTCATCAGGGGGGCCGTTGGAAGAGCAGTACTTC. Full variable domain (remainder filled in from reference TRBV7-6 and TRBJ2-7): GAGVSQSPRYKVTKRGQDVALRCDPISGHVSLYWYRQALGQGPEFLTYFNYEAQQDKSGLPNDRFSAERPEGSISTLTIQRTEQRDSAMYRCASSSSGGPLEEQYFGPGTRLTVT.

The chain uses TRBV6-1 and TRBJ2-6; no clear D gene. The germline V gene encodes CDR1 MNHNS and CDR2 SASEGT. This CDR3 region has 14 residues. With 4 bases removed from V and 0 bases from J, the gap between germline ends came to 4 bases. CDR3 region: CASSASSGANVLTF. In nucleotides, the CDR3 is TGTGCCAGCAGTGCCAGCTCTGGGGCCAACGTCCTGACTTTC.

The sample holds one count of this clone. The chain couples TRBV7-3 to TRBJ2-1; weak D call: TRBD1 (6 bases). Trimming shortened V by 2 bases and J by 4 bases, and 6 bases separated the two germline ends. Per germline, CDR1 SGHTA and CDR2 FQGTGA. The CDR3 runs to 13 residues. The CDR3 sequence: CASSLQGYNEQFF. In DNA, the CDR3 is TGTGCCAGCAGCTTACAGGGGTACAATGAGCAGTTCTTC.

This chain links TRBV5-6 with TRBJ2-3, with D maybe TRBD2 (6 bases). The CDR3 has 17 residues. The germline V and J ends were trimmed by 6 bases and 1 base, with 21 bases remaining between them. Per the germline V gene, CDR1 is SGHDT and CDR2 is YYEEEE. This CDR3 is CASTPSGVGGGTDTQYF. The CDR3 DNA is TGTGCCAGCACCCCATCGGGGGTTGGGGGAGGCACAGATACGCAGTATTTT.

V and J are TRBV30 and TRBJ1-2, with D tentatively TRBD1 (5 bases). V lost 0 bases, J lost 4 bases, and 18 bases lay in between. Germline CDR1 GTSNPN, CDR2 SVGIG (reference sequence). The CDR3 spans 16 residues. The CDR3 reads CAWSVPTPLGGYGYTF. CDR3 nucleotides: TGTGCCTGGAGTGTACCTACCCCTTTGGGGGGCTATGGCTACACCTTC.

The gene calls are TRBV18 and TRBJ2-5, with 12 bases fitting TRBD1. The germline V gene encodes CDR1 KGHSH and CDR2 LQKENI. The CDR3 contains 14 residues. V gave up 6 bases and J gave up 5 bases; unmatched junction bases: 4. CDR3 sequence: CASSGTGGVETQYF. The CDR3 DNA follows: TGTGCCAGCTCTGGGACAGGGGGCGTCGAGACCCAGTACTTC.

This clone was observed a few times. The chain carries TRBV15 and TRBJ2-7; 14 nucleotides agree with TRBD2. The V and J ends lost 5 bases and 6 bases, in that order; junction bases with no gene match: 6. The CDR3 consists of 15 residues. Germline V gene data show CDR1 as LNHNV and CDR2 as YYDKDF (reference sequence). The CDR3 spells CATSQGTSGSSEQYF. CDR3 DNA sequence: TGTGCCACCAGCCAGGGGACTAGCGGGAGTAGCGAGCAGTACTTC.

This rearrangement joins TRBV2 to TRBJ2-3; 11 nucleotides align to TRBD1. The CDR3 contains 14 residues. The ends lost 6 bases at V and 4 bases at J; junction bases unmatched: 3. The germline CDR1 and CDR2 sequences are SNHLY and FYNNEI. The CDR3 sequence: CASRPGQGADTQYF. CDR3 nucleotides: TGTGCCAGCAGACCGGGACAGGGGGCAGATACGCAGTATTTT.

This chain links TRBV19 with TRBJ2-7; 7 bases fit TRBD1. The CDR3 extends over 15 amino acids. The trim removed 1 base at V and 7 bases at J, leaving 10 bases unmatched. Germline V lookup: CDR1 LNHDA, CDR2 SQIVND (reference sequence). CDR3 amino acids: CASSIVPGQVGEQYF. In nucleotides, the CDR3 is TGTGCCAGTAGTATAGTACCCGGACAGGTGGGGGAGCAGTACTTC.

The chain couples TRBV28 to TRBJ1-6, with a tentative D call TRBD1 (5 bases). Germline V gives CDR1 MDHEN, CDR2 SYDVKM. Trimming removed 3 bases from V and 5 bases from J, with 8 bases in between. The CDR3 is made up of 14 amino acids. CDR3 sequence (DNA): TGTGCCAGCAGTTTGGGGGGACATAATTCACCCCTCCACTTT. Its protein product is CASSLGGHNSPLHF.

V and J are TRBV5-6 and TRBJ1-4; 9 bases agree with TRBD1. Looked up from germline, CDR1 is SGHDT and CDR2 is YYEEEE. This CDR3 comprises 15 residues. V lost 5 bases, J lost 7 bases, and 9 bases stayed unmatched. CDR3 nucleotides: TGTGCCAGCAGTCGTTCGGGACAGGGTTCTGAAAAACTGTTTTTT. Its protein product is CASSRSGQGSEKLFF. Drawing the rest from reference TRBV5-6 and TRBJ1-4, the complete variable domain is DAGVTQSPTHLIKTRGQQVTLRCSPKSGHDTVSWYQQALGQGPQFIFQYYEEEERQRGNFPDRFSGHQFPNYSSELNVNALLLGDSALYLCASSRSGQGSEKLFFGSGTQLSVL.

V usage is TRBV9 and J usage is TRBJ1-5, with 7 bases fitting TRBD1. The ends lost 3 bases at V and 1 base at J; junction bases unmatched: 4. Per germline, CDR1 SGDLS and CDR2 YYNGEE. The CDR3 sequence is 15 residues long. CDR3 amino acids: CASSAGGSSNQPQHF. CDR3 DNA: TGTGCCAGCAGCGCAGGGGGTTCCAGCAATCAGCCCCAGCATTTT.

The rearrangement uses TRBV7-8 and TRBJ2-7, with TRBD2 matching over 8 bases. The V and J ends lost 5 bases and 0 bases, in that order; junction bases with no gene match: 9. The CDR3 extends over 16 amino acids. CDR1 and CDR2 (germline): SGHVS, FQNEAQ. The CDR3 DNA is TGTGCCAGCAGCAGGCGGGGGGACGGAGGCTCCTACGAGCAGTACTTC. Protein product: CASSRRGDGGSYEQYF. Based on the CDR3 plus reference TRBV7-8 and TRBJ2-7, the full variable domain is GAGVSQSPRYKVAKRGQDVALRCDPISGHVSLFWYQQALGQGPEFLTYFQNEAQLDKSGLPSDRFFAERPEGSVSTLKIQRTQQEDSAVYLCASSRRGDGGSYEQYFGPGTRLTVT.

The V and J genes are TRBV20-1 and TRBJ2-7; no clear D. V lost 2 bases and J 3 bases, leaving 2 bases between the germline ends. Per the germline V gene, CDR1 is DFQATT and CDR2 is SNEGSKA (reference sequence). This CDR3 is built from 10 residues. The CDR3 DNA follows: TGCAGTGCTAGAAGCTACGAGCAGTACTTC. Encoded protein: CSARSYEQYF.

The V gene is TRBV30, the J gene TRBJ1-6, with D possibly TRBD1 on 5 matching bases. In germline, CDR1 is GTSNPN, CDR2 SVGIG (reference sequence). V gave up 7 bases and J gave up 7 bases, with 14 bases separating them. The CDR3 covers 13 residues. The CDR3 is CALEPSGNSPLHF. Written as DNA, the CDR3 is TGTGCCTTAGAACCATCAGGGAATTCACCCCTCCACTTT.

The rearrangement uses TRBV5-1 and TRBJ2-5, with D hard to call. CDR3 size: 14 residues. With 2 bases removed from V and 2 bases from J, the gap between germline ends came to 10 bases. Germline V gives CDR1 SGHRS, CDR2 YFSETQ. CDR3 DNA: TGCGCCAGCAGCTTTTCAGGCCAGCAAGAGACCCAGTACTTC. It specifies CASSFSGQQETQYF.

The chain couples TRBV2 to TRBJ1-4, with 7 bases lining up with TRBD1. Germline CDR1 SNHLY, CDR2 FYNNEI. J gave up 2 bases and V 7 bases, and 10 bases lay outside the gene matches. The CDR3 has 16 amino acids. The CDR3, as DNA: TGTGCCAGCACAGGGACAGACTTAGAGACTAATGAAAAACTGTTTTTT. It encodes CASTGTDLETNEKLFF.

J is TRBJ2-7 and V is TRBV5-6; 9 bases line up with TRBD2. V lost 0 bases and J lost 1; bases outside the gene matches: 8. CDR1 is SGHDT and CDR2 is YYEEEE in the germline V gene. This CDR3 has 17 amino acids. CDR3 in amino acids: CASSLGAGGPLSYEQYF. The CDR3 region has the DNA TGTGCCAGCAGCTTGGGGGCGGGAGGGCCCCTATCCTACGAGCAGTACTTC. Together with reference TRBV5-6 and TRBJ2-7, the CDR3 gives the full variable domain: DAGVTQSPTHLIKTRGQQVTLRCSPKSGHDTVSWYQQALGQGPQFIFQYYEEEERQRGNFPDRFSGHQFPNYSSELNVNALLLGDSALYLCASSLGAGGPLSYEQYFGPGTRLTVT.

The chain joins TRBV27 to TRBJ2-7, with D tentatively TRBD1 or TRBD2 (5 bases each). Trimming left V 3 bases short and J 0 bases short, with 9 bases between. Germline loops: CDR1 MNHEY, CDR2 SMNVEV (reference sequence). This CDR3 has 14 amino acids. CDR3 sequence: CASSFTGLSYEQYF. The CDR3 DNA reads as TGTGCCAGCAGTTTCACGGGGCTCTCCTACGAGCAGTACTTC.

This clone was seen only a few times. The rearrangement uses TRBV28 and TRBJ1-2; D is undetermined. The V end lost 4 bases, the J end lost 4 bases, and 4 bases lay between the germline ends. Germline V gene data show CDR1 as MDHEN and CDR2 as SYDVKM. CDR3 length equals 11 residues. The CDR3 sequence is CASSSPYGYTF. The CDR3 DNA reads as TGTGCCAGCAGTTCCCCCTATGGCTACACCTTC.

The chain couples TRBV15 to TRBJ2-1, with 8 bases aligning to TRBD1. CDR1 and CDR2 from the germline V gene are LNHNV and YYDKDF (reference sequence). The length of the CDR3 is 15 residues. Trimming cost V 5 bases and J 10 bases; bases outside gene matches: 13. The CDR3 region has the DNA TGTGCCACCAGCCTTGGGTGGCAGGGGGCAAGGGAGCAGTTCTTC. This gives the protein CATSLGWQGAREQFF.

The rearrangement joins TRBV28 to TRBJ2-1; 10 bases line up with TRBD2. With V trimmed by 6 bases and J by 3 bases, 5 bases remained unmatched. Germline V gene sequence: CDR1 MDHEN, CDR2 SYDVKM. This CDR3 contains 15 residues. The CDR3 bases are TGTGCCAGCAGACTGGGACTAGCGAACTACAATGAGCAGTTCTTC. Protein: CASRLGLANYNEQFF. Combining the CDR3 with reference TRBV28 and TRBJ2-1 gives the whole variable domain DVKVTQSSRYLVKRTGEKVFLECVQDMDHENMFWYRQDPGLGLRLIYFSYDVKMKEKGDIPEGYSVSREKKERFSLILESASTNQTSMYLCASRLGLANYNEQFFGPGTRLTVL.